This record looks at one TCR beta chain sequence and its context. At one end the junction does not follow the germline gene, possibly because of a read error. There are 15 residues in the CDR3. Looked up from germline, CDR1 is DFQATT and CDR2 is SNEGSKA (reference sequence). This specimen belongs to a study of CD8+CD57+ T cells in acquired aplastic anemia. Genomic DNA templated the TCR beta VDJ and CDR3 profiling. TCRdb ran MiXCR on the reads and lists one entry per CDR3 protein. The table lists more than 150,000 distinct CDR3 sequences, around 47% of them singletons. Selection for sequencing was limited to patients who had shown CD8+CD57+ cell expansion by flow cytometry. Each patient had severe acquired aplastic anemia.

This sequence was found in a human donor with aplastic anemia. The chain links TRBV20-1 to TRBJ2-1; TRBD2 aligns across 7 bases. What was sequenced was sorted CD4+, CD8+, or CD8+CD57+ T cells (not recorded which) from PBMCs. CDR3 sequence reads: CSARDSSGINNEQFF. CDR3 bases: TGCAGTGCTAGAGATTCCAGCGGGATTAACAATGAGCAATTCTTC.